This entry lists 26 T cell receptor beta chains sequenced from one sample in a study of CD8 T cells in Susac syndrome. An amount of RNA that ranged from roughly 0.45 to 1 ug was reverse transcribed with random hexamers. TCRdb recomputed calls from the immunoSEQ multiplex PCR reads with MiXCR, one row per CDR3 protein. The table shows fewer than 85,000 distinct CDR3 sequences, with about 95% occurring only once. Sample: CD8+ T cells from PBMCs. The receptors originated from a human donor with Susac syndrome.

The CDR3 reads CASSPQGSGTQYF. In nucleotides, the CDR3 is TGTGCCAGCAGCCCACAGGGGTCGGGGACGCAGTATTTT. The genes are TRBV7-3 and TRBJ2-3, with 7 bases aligning to TRBD1. The CDR3 totals 13 residues. Germline loops: CDR1 SGHTA, CDR2 FQGTGA. V lost 5 bases to trimming and J lost 9 bases; unmatched junction nucleotides: 8.

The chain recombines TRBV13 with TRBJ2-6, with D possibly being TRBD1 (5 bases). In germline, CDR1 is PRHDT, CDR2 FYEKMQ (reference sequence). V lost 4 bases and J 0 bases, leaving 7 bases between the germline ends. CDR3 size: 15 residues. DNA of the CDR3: TGTGCCAGCAGCTCCAGGGTCTCTGGGGCCAACGTCCTGACTTTC. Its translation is CASSSRVSGANVLTF. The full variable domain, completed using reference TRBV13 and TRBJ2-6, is AAGVIQSPRHLIKEKRETATLKCYPIPRHDTVYWYQQGPGQDPQFLISFYEKMQSDKGSIPDRFSAQQFSDYHSELNMSSLELGDSALYFCASSSRVSGANVLTFGAGSRLTVL.

CDR3: CASSSTDRGPQVETQYF. The CDR3 DNA reads as TGTGCCAGCAGCTCAACGGACAGGGGTCCGCAGGTAGAGACCCAGTACTTC. This chain joins TRBV7-9 and TRBJ2-5, with 9 bases identical to TRBD1. Germline V lookup: CDR1 SEHNR, CDR2 FQNEAQ (reference sequence). The CDR3 has 17 residues. Germline trimming cut 4 bases from V and 4 bases from J; bases unmatched to any gene: 13.

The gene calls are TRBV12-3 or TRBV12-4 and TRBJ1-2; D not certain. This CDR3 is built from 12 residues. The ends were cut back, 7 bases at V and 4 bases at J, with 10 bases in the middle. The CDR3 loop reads CASTDGPYGYTF. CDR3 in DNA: TGTGCCAGCACTGACGGGCCCTATGGCTACACCTTC.

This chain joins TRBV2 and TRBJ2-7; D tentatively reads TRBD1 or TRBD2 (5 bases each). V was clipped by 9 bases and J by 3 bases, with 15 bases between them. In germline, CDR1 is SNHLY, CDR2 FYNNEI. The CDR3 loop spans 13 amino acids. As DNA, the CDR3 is TGTGCCAGTGGGGACGGACTCAACTACGAGCAGTACTTC. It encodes CASGDGLNYEQYF.

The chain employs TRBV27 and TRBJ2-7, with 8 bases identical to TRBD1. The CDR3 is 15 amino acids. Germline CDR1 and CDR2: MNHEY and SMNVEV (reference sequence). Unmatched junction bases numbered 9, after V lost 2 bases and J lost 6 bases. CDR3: CASSLSPGQGSEQYF. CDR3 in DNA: TGTGCCAGCAGTTTAAGTCCTGGACAGGGAAGCGAGCAGTACTTC.

Here the CDR3 reads CAWTSGTGNEQFF. CDR3 DNA sequence: TGTGCCTGGACTAGCGGGACTGGAAATGAGCAGTTCTTC. This sequence joins TRBV30 and TRBJ2-1; TRBD2 aligns across 9 bases. This CDR3 is 13 amino acids long. The V gene's germline CDR1 is GTSNPN and CDR2 SVGIG (reference sequence). The V segment lost 4 bases and the J segment 7 bases; nucleotides outside the gene matches: 5.

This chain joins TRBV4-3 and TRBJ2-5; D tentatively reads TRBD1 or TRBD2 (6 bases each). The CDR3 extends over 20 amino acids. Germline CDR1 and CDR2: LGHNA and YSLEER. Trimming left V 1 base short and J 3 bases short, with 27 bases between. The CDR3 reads CASSQGEVDLQGPREETQYF. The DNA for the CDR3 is TGCGCCAGCAGCCAAGGGGAGGTTGATCTACAGGGCCCCCGGGAAGAGACCCAGTACTTC.

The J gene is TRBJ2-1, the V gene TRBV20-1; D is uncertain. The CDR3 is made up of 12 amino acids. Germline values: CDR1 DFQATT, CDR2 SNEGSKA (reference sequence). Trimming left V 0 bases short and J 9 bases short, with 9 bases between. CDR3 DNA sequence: TGCAGTGCTAGAGATGTGGGGTTTGAGCAGTTCTTC. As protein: CSARDVGFEQFF.

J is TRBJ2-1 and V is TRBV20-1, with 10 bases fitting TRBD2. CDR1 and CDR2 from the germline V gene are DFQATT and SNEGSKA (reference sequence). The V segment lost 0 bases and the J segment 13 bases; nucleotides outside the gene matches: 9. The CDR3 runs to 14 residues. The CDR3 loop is CSARDFGLAVFQFF. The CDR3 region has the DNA TGCAGTGCTAGAGATTTCGGACTAGCGGTATTCCAGTTCTTC.

CDR3 coding DNA: TGTGCCAGCAGCGTTTTCGCCTCTAGCGGGAGGGATAATGAGCAGTTCTTC. Protein sequence: CASSVFASSGRDNEQFF. This chain joins TRBV9 and TRBJ2-1; 12 bases agree with TRBD2. V lost 2 bases, J lost 7 bases, and 10 bases stayed unmatched. In germline, CDR1 is SGDLS, CDR2 YYNGEE. The CDR3 consists of 17 residues.

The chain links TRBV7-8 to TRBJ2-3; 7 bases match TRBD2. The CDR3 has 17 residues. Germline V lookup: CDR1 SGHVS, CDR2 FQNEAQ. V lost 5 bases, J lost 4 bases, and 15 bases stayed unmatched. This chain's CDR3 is CASSPPGTSDLADTQYF. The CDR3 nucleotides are TGTGCCAGCAGCCCCCCGGGAACTAGCGATCTCGCAGATACGCAGTATTTT.

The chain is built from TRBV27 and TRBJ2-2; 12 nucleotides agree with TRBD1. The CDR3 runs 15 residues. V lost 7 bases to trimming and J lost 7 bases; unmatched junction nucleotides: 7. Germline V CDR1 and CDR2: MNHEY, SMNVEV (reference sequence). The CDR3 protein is CASNPGQGAYGELFF. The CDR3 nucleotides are TGTGCCAGCAACCCGGGACAGGGGGCGTACGGGGAGCTGTTTTTT.

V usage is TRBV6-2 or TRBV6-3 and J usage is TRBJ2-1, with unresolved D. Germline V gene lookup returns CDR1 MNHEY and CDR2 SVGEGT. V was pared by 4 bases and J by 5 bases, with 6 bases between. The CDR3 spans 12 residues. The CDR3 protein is CASSSEHNEQFF. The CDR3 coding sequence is TGTGCCAGCAGTTCGGAGCACAATGAGCAGTTCTTC.

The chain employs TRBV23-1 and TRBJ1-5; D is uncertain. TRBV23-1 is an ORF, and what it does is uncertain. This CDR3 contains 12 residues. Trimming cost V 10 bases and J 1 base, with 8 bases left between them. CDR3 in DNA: TGCGCCACCATTAGAAGCAATCAGCCCCAGCATTTT. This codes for CATIRSNQPQHF.

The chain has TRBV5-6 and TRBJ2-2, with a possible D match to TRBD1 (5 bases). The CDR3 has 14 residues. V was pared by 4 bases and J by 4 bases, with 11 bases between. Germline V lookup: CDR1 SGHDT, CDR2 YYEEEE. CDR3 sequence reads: CASSKGWGTGELFF. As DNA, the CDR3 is TGTGCCAGCAGCAAGGGGTGGGGCACCGGGGAGCTGTTTTTT.

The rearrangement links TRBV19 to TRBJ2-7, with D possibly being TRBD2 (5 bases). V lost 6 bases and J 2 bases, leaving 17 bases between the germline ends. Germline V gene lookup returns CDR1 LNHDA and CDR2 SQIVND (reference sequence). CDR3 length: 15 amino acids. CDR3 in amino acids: CASSLDAGMPYEQYF. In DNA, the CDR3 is TGTGCCAGTAGCCTGGACGCCGGGATGCCCTACGAGCAGTACTTC.

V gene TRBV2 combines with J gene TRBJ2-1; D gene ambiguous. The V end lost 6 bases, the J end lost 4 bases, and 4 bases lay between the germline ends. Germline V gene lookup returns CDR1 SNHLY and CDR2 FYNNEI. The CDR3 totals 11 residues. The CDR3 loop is CASRQYNEQFF. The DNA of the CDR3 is TGTGCCAGCAGGCAGTACAATGAGCAGTTCTTC.

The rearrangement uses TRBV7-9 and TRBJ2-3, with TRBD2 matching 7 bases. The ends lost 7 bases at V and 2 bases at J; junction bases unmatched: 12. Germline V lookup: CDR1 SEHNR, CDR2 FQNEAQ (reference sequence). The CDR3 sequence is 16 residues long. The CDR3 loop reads CASTSTGLADTDTQYF. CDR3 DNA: TGTGCCAGCACCTCAACGGGCCTAGCGGACACAGATACGCAGTATTTT.

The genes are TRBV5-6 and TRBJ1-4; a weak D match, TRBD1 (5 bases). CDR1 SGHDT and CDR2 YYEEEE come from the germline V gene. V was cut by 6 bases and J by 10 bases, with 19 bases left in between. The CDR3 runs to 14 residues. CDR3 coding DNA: TGTGCCAGCACCTCAGGGTCCCAGCTCGGAAAACTGTTTTTT. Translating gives CASTSGSQLGKLFF.

In nucleotides, the CDR3 is TGTGCCAGCAGACCGACAGGGGGCCGGTACGAGCAGTACTTC. This sequence encodes CASRPTGGRYEQYF. The chain combines TRBV27 with TRBJ2-7; 10 nucleotides agree with TRBD1. Germline loops: CDR1 MNHEY, CDR2 SMNVEV (reference sequence). The CDR3 has 14 amino acids. Trimming at V came to 6 bases and at J to 4 bases, leaving 6 bases not matched to a gene.

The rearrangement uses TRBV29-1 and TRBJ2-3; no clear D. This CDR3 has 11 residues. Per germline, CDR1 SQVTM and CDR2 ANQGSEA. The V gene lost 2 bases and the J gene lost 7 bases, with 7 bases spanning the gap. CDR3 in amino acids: CSVENWNTQYF. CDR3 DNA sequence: TGCAGCGTTGAAAACTGGAATACGCAGTATTTT.

The CDR3 loop reads CSARDLQGGRETQYF. The CDR3, as DNA: TGCAGTGCTAGAGATCTCCAGGGGGGTAGAGAGACCCAGTACTTC. The V gene is TRBV20-1, the J gene TRBJ2-5; possible D gene TRBD1, 7 bases. The V end was cut by 0 bases, the J end by 4 bases, with 15 bases between. The CDR3 spans 15 residues. Germline loops: CDR1 DFQATT, CDR2 SNEGSKA (reference sequence).

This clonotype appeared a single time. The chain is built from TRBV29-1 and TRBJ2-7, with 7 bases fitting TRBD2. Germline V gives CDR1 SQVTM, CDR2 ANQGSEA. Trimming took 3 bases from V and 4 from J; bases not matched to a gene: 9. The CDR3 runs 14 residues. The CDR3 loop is CSVEDGGGPYEQYF. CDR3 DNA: TGCAGCGTTGAGGACGGGGGAGGGCCTTACGAGCAGTACTTC.

CDR3 protein: CASSYVRTSGSTDTQYF. CDR3 DNA sequence: TGTGCCAGCAGTTACGTTCGGACTAGCGGTTCTACAGATACGCAGTATTTT. J is TRBJ2-3 and V is TRBV6-2 or TRBV6-3; 10 bases are a match to TRBD2. Germline-derived CDR1 and CDR2 are MNHEY and SVGEGT. The CDR3 totals 17 residues. Unmatched junction bases numbered 8, after V lost 2 bases and J lost 3 bases.

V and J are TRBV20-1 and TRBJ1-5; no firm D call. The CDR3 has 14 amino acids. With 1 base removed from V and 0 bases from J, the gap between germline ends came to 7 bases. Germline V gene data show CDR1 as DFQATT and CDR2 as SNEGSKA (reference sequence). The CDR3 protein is CSARGRNSNQPQHF. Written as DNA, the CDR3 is TGCAGTGCTAGAGGGAGGAATAGCAATCAGCCCCAGCATTTT.